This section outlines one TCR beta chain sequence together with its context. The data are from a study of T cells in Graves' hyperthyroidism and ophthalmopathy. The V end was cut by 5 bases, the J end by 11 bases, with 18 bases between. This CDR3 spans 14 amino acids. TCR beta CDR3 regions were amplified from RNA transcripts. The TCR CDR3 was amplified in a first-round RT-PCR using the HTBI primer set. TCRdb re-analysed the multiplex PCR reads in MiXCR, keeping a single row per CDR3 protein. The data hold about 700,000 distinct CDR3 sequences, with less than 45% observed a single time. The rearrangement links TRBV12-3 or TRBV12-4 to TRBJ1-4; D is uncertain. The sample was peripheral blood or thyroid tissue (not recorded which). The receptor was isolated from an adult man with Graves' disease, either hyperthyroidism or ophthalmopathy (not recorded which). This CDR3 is CASSTTGEERKLFF. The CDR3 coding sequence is TGTGCCAGCAGTACAACCGGGGAGGAGAGGAAACTGTTTTTT.